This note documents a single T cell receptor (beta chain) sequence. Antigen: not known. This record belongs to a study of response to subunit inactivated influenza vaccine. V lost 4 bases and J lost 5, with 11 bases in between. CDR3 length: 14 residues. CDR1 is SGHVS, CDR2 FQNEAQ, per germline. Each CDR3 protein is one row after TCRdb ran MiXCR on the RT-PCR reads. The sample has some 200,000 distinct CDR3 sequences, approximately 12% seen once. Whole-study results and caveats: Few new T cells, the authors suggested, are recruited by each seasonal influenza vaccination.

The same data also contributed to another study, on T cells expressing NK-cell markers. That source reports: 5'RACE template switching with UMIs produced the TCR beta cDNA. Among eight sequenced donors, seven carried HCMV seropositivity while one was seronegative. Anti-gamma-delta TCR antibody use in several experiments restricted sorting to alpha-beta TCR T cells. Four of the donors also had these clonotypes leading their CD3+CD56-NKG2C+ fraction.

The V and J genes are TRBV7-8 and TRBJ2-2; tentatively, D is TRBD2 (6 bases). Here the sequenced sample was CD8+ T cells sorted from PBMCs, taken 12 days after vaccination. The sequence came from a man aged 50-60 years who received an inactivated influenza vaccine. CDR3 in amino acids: CASSWRDSTGELFF. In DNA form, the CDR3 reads TGTGCCAGCAGCTGGCGGGACTCTACCGGGGAGCTGTTTTTT.